This T cell receptor (beta chain) is drawn from a study of long-term antiretroviral therapy in people with HIV. Note on this clone: Antigen: not known.

Germline V gene sequence: CDR1 MDHEN, CDR2 SYDVKM. The CDR3 runs 15 residues. J gave up 1 base and V 6 bases, and 8 bases lay outside the gene matches. The assay used was immunoSEQ (version v3.0), run at survey level. The method was immunoSEQ multiplex PCR; TCRdb's version includes in-frame clones alone and lacks a portion of them. The data hold tens of thousands of clones, with roughly 80% observed a single time. Everyone in the study who had HIV was treated in the United States. Study-level points and caveats: Information pertaining to ART adherence, viral resistance or therapeutic modifications was not obtained. Even long-term ART left TRB diversity below transplant donor controls, despite gains. Every time point showed a repertoire led by clones expanded before ART.

The sequencing used unsorted PBMCs, collected 0.3 years after starting antiretroviral therapy. The chain combines TRBV28 with TRBJ2-7; 8 bases agree with TRBD2. This receptor was identified in a man aged 35-49 years with HIV. Written as DNA, the CDR3 is TGTGCCAGCAGGATAAGCGGGAGTAGATCCTACGAGCAGTACTTC. Its translation: CASRISGSRSYEQYF.